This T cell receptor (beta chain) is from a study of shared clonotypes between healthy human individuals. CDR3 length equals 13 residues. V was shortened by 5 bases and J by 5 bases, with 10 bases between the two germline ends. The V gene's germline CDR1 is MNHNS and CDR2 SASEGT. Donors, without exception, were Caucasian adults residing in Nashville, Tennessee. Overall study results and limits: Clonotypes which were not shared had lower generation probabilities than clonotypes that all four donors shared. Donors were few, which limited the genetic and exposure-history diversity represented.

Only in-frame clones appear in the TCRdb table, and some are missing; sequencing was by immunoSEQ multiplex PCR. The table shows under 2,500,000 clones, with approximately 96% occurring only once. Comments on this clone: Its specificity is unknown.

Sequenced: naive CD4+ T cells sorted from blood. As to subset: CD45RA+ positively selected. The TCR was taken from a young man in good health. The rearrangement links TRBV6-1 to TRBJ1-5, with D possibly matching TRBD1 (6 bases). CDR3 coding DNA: TGTGCCAGCAGTATGACAGGAGATCAGCCCCAGCATTTT. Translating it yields CASSMTGDQPQHF.